This TCR beta chain was identified in a study of shared clonotypes between healthy human individuals. The CDR3 covers 14 residues. Germline-derived CDR1 and CDR2 are SGHNT and YYREEE (reference sequence). Trimming shortened V by 0 bases and J by 9 bases, and 13 bases separated the two germline ends. Sequencing used immunoSEQ multiplex PCR; TCRdb keeps in-frame clones, though not all of them. The table lists roughly 530,000 clones, around 96% of them singletons. This clonotype originated in a woman aged 25 to 39 in good health. The V call is TRBV5-4, the J call TRBJ2-1, with D unclear. The sequenced sample consisted of naive CD4+ T cells sorted from blood. This sample's subset: CD45RA+ positively selected. The CDR3 DNA follows: TGTGCCAGCAGCTTGGGGTCGCTGCGGAGTGAGCAGTTCTTC. Encoded protein: CASSLGSLRSEQFF.